What follows are 17 T cell receptor beta chains derived from one specimen sequenced in a study of neurological immune-mediated disorders. Time point of the sample: longitudinal time-point 3. MiXCR was run by TCRdb on the 5' RACE reads, yielding one entry per CDR3 protein. The repertoire holds roughly 100,000 distinct CDR3 sequences, with 11% as singletons. Sequenced: PBMCs. The receptors stem from a female donor with HTLV-1-associated myelopathy (HAM/TSP).

J is TRBJ2-3 and V is TRBV12-3 or TRBV12-4; D remains unclear. The CDR3 contains 12 residues. V was cut by 6 bases and J by 5 bases, with 9 bases left in between. The CDR3 region is CASSQARDTQYF. The CDR3 nucleotides read TGTGCCAGCAGCCAAGCGAGAGATACGCAGTATTTT.

This clonotype was counted at least ten times. The genes are TRBV14 and TRBJ1-2; 7 nucleotides match TRBD1. Germline CDR1 and CDR2: SGHDN and FVKESK. The V and J ends lost 0 bases and 8 bases, in that order; junction bases with no gene match: 6. The CDR3 sequence is 14 residues long. The CDR3 DNA follows: TGTGCCAGCAGCCAAGAGGACAGGTGGGGCGGCTACACCTTC. Amino acid sequence: CASSQEDRWGGYTF.

This clonotype showed up many times. This chain links TRBV20-1 with TRBJ2-7; D unresolved. Germline loops: CDR1 DFQATT, CDR2 SNEGSKA (reference sequence). The CDR3 covers 11 residues. V was clipped by 4 bases and J by 4 bases, with 8 bases between them. In DNA, the CDR3 is TGCAGTGCTACCCTAGGATACGAGCAGTACTTC. Translated, it gives CSATLGYEQYF.

As DNA, the CDR3 is TGTGCCAGCAGACTAGCGGGGGGGCACGAGCAGTACTTC. It translates to CASRLAGGHEQYF. This sequence joins TRBV27 and TRBJ2-7, with TRBD2 identical over 13 bases. The J segment lost 5 bases and the V segment lost 6 bases, leaving 1 base of the junction unmatched. Germline CDR1 MNHEY, CDR2 SMNVEV (reference sequence). The CDR3 loop spans 13 amino acids.

The sample holds many counts of this clonotype. The gene calls are TRBV10-3 and TRBJ1-6, with D unclear. Germline V CDR1 and CDR2: ENHRY, SYGVKD. This CDR3 region has 14 residues. V lost 2 bases to trimming and J lost 11 bases, with 13 bases between them. The chain's CDR3 is CAISEISGSTPLHF. Here the CDR3 DNA reads TGTGCCATCAGTGAGATTAGTGGGAGTACACCCCTCCACTTT.

At least ten counts were recorded for this clonotype. The rearrangement links TRBV5-1 to TRBJ1-5; the D gene is possibly TRBD1 (5 bases). Trimming removed 0 bases from V and 3 bases from J, with 10 bases in between. The V gene's germline CDR1 is SGHRS and CDR2 YFSETQ. The CDR3 runs to 15 residues. The CDR3 spells CASSLGGVINQPQHF. DNA of the CDR3: TGCGCCAGCAGCTTGGGAGGGGTGATCAATCAGCCCCAGCATTTT. Using reference TRBV5-1 and TRBJ1-5 for the parts outside the CDR3, the full variable domain is KAGVTQTPRYLIKTRGQQVTLSCSPISGHRSVSWYQQTPGQGLQFLFEYFSETQRNKGNFPGRFSGRQFSNSRSEMNVSTLELGDSALYLCASSLGGVINQPQHFGDGTRLSIL.

Many counts were recorded for this clonotype. V is TRBV10-3 and J is TRBJ1-5; the match to TRBD1 covers 7 bases. Looked up from germline, CDR1 is ENHRY and CDR2 is SYGVKD. This CDR3 has 12 residues. The junction had 6 bases not matched to a gene; V was cut back by 6 bases and J by 10 bases. CDR3 protein: CAIRGGDSPQHF. The CDR3 bases are TGTGCCATCAGGGGAGGGGACAGTCCCCAGCATTTT.

Ten or more counts support this clonotype. The chain uses TRBV5-1 and TRBJ2-3, with D possibly TRBD1 on 7 matching bases. Trimming cost V 4 bases and J 4 bases, with 13 bases left between them. CDR1 and CDR2 from the germline V gene are SGHRS and YFSETQ. The CDR3 covers 14 residues. CDR3: CASSRDREADTQYF. The CDR3 nucleotides read TGCGCCAGCAGCCGCGACAGGGAGGCAGATACGCAGTATTTT.

This clonotype was detected many times. CDR3: CASSPGTGGETQYF. The CDR3 DNA reads as TGTGCCAGCAGTCCGGGGACAGGGGGAGAGACCCAGTACTTC. V is TRBV2 and J is TRBJ2-5, with 11 bases that match TRBD1. V trimming: 5 bases; J trimming: 4 bases; junction bases outside the gene matches: 3. This CDR3 has 14 amino acids. Germline V lookup: CDR1 SNHLY, CDR2 FYNNEI. The whole variable domain, remainder taken from reference TRBV2 and TRBJ2-5, is EPEVTQTPSHQVTQMGQEVILRCVPISNHLYFYWYRQILGQKVEFLVSFYNNEISEKSEIFDDQFSVERPDGSNFTLKIRSTKLEDSAMYFCASSPGTGGETQYFGPGTRLLVL.

This rearrangement joins TRBV7-2 to TRBJ2-7; a weak D match, TRBD1 (6 bases). Trimming removed 1 base at V and 2 bases at J, with 12 bases between. The CDR3 spans 15 residues. CDR1 and CDR2 (germline): SGHTA, FQGNSA. CDR3 bases: TGTGCCAGCAGCTTAGACAGGGAGTCACCCTACGAGCAGTACTTC. Translation gives CASSLDRESPYEQYF.

This clonotype was picked up many times. Here the CDR3 reads CSARVLGDSTDTQYF. In nucleotides, the CDR3 is TGCAGTGCTAGAGTCTTGGGGGACTCCACAGATACGCAGTATTTT. The V call is TRBV20-1, the J call TRBJ2-3, with D possibly TRBD2 on 6 matching bases. With 1 base removed from V and 2 bases from J, the gap between germline ends came to 13 bases. The CDR3 is 15 amino acids. The germline gives CDR1 DFQATT, CDR2 SNEGSKA (reference sequence).

This clonotype was seen ten or more times. The J gene is TRBJ1-1, the V gene TRBV5-6; weak D call: TRBD1 (5 bases). The ends were cut back, 3 bases at V and 7 bases at J, with 16 bases in the middle. The CDR3 runs to 14 residues. Germline CDR1 is SGHDT and CDR2 is YYEEEE. The CDR3 is CASSWGGVLNEAFF. CDR3 DNA sequence: TGTGCCAGCAGCTGGGGGGGGGTTTTGAATGAAGCTTTCTTT.

A remark on this clonotype: The junction departs from germline at one end; a sequencing error may be responsible. The chain is built from TRBV6-1 and TRBJ1-1; D gene unclear. The CDR3 consists of 13 residues. Germline V CDR1 and CDR2: MNHNS, SASEGT. CDR3 sequence reads: CASSVELKTEAFF. In nucleotides, the CDR3 is TGTGCCAGCAGTGTCGAGCTGAAGACTGAAGCTTTCTTT.

This clonotype was counted at least ten times. J is TRBJ2-7 and V is TRBV5-1; no definite D call. This CDR3 has 15 residues. V shed 0 bases and J shed 2 bases, with 12 bases lying between them. Germline values: CDR1 SGHRS, CDR2 YFSETQ. DNA of the CDR3: TGCGCCAGCAGCTTGGCCGGGCCGCTGACCTACGAGCAGTACTTC. It is translated as CASSLAGPLTYEQYF.

This clonotype appeared a few times. V is TRBV10-1 and J is TRBJ2-3; D is unclear. V dropped 0 bases and J dropped 2 bases, with 9 bases sitting between them. Germline V lookup: CDR1 WNHNN, CDR2 SYGVQD (reference sequence). The CDR3 spans 15 residues. The CDR3 DNA is TGCGCCAGCAGTGAGTCGAGGACGTACACAGATACGCAGTATTTT. This translates into CASSESRTYTDTQYF.

This clonotype was counted ten times or more. A read error is possible here, since a much larger clone lies one base away. The chain has TRBV12-3 or TRBV12-4 and TRBJ2-1; 7 nucleotides line up with TRBD1. The CDR3 runs 14 residues. With 5 bases clipped from V and 4 bases from J, the junction kept 5 bases outside the gene matches. CDR3 coding DNA: TGTGCCAGCAGTCGCGACAGGGAGTACAATGAGCAGTTCTTC. Residues: CASSRDREYNEQFF.

This clonotype was detected many times. DNA for the CDR3: TGTGCCACCAGTGCTTGGGACAGAGATACGCAGTATTTT. As protein: CATSAWDRDTQYF. The chain carries TRBV24-1 and TRBJ2-3; 7 bases are shared with TRBD1. The J segment lost 5 bases and the V segment lost 5 bases, leaving 3 bases of the junction unmatched. This CDR3 spans 13 amino acids. The germline V gene encodes CDR1 KGHDR and CDR2 SFDVKD.